Listed here is a single T cell receptor beta chain. Its antigen is unknown. This record belongs to a study of shared clonotypes between healthy human individuals. Overall study context: The plates for each donor numbered three CD4 naive, three CD4 memory, two CD8 naive and one CD8 memory. Study outcomes and limitations: Rarefaction exposed incomplete sorted-subset sequencing despite large depth.

Generated by immunoSEQ multiplex PCR, the TCRdb table keeps only in-frame clones and is missing some. The sample has approximately 2.5 million clones, around 90% seen once. This CDR3 contains 14 residues. Germline V gene lookup returns CDR1 LNHDA and CDR2 SQIVND (reference sequence). Between the trimmed V and J ends, which lost 3 bases and 3 bases, there was a span of 12 bases. Sequences were obtained from naive CD4+ T cells sorted from blood. As for subset: CD45RA+ positively selected. The TCR originated in a man between 18 and 29 years old in good health. The rearrangement joins TRBV19 to TRBJ2-7; D might be TRBD2 (6 bases). The CDR3 DNA reads as TGTGCCAGTAGTATTATTGCGGGAAACTACGAGCAGTACTTC. Protein sequence: CASSIIAGNYEQYF.